This T cell receptor (beta chain) was found in a study of T cell responses to AZD1222 COVID-19 vaccine. Across the study: Doses given second, at about 4 or about 12 weeks, were pooled.

Study results and caveats: Sampling captured repertoires only after the peak T cell response. Close to half of all spike-specific TCRs reportedly target regions of the variants that are unmutated. Seropositive at baseline were only five or six AZD1222 recipients.

Regarding this clone: Its antigen is not known.

Libraries were prepared by immunoSEQ multiplex PCR; TCRdb keeps only in-frame clonotypes and omits some of them. This sample has 100,000 to 150,000 clones; roughly 85% occur once, and the top ten carry 7.5% to 8%. Sequencing was performed on peripheral blood, taken on day 0 of AZD1222 vaccination. The sequence was collected from an adult in good health.

The CDR3 sequence is CASSSGTPVTDTQYF. CDR3 DNA sequence: TGTGCCAGCAGCTCAGGAACGCCCGTCACAGATACGCAGTATTTT. V gene TRBV5-8 combines with J gene TRBJ2-3; D gene uncertain. The CDR3 has 15 amino acids. Germline CDR1 and CDR2: SGHTS and YDEGEE. The V and J ends lost 3 bases and 2 bases respectively, with 13 bases between them.